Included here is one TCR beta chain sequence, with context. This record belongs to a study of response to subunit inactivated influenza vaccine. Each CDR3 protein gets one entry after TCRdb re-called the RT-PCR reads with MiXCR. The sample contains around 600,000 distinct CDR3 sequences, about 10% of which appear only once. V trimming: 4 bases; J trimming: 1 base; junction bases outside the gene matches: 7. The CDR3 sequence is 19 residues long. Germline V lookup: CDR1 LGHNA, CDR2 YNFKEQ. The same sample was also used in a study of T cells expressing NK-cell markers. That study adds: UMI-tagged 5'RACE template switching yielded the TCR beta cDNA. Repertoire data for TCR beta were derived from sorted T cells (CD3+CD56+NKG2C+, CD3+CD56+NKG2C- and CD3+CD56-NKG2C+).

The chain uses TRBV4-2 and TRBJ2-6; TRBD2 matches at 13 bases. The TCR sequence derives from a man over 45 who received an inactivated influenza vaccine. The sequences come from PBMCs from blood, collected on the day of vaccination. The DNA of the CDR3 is TGTGCCAGCAGCCGTGGACTAGCGGGAGTAGGTTCTGGGGCCAACGTCCTGACTTTC. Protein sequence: CASSRGLAGVGSGANVLTF.